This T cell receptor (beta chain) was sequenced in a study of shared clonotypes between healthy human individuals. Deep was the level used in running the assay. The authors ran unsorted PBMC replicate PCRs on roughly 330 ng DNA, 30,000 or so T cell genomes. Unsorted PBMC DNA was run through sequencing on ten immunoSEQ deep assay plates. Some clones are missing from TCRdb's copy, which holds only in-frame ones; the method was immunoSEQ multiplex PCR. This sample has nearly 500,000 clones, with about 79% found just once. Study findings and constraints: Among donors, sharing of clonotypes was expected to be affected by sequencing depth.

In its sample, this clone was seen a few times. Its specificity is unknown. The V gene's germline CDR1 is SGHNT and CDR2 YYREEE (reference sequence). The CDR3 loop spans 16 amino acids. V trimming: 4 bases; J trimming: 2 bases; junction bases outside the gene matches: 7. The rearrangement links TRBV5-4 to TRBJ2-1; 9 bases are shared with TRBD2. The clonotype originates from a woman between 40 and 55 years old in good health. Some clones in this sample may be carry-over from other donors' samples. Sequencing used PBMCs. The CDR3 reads CASSLGVAGAYNEQFF. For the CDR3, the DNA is TGTGCCAGCAGCCTCGGGGTAGCGGGAGCCTACAATGAGCAGTTCTTC.